Detailed here is one T cell receptor beta chain. TCRdb's table, derived via immunoSEQ multiplex PCR, lists solely in-frame clones and lacks some. This sample has about 52,000 clones, with around 93% found just once. The data belong to a study of Tregs in tolerant kidney transplant recipients. Between the trimmed V and J ends, which lost 2 bases and 5 bases, there was a span of 8 bases. The CDR3 spans 13 residues. CDR1 MNHEY and CDR2 SVGAGI come from the germline V gene. Recipients received nonmyeloablative bone marrow transplants from related graft donors, with transient mixed chimerism. The rearrangement uses TRBV6-5 and TRBJ2-3; D is perhaps TRBD2 (5 bases). The clonotype originates from a human patient who received a combined kidney and bone marrow transplant. Some T cells could come from the graft donor. Sequenced here: CD8+ T cells from blood (PBMCs), sampled 24 months after the transplant. The CDR3 loop reads CASSYPAGDTQYF. DNA for the CDR3: TGTGCCAGCAGTTACCCCGCGGGAGATACGCAGTATTTT.